This T cell receptor beta chain comes out of a study of cytomegalovirus exposure and HLA in healthy donors (dated by TCRdb to 2017 to 2019). About the investigation overall: An earlier analysis of several hundred of the donors reported 250 to 350 Gb of sequence data and 120 million or so unique TCR beta sequences from 150 million to 200 million T cells. The aim of the study was to test whether cataloging public T cell receptors could identify signatures of past pathogen exposure. Typing coverage varied by locus: about 620-630 donors for A, B, C, DRB1 and DQB1; roughly 500 for DQA1; around 610 for DPA1; roughly 450 for DPB1. A later analysis re-analyzed previously published TCR beta repertoires from 600 to 850 donors and added high-resolution HLA genotyping to study TCR occurrence patterns. Because of strong linkage in the cohort, 5 or 6 DR-DQ haplotypes were treated as single units for association and clustering. Among the approximately 420 genotyped donors, roughly 80% belonged to the genetic ancestry cluster associated with self-reported Caucasian donors. Across some 400 genotyped donors of the cohort, an average of roughly 250,000 unique TCR beta nucleotide sequences per donor were sequenced, and roughly 20% of those sequences were non-productive. A later genetic analysis used genome-wide SNP genotypes for about 55% of the 666 donors, treating that subset as a discovery cohort. The T cell repertoires of 700 or so subjects were profiled by immunosequencing and related to cytomegalovirus serostatus. HLA typing included class I and class II loci at four-digit resolution. In addition to the first cohort of 500 to 850 subjects, a separate validation cohort of around 110 different subjects was used. Donor age, sex, ethnicity and CMV serostatus were compiled together with the repertoire data. An earlier analysis of 587 of the donors applied high-throughput TCR beta sequencing to assess whether each TCR beta V gene segment acted as functional or pseudogenic. High-throughput TCR immunosequencing, statistical association of individual TCRs with disease status, and machine learning were combined to predict cytomegalovirus infection status. The later analysis used no new phenotypic data to find candidate immune exposures, relying instead on TCR beta sequences and their occurrence across donors. About 300 gigabases of sequencing data and approximately 80 million unique TCR sequences were included in an early release covering about 700 HLA-typed donors. All discovery cohort repertoires had been generated using a single sequencing platform. What the work shows at the level of the full study, not this receptor alone: A further reported finding was that TCR beta sequences accurately predicted the HLA-A and HLA-B alleles for most subjects in the first cohort. Because counts were too low, 15 to 20 rarely observed V segments, including chromosome 9 orphons, were excluded from the earlier analysis of some 540 of the donors. In a later analysis, most CMV-associated TCR beta chains were found to appear HLA-restricted, with HLA associations seemingly driven largely by CMV exposure. Across donors, most TCR sequences were observed very rarely, whereas some public TCRs were present in many individuals. In an earlier analysis of 450 to 750 of the donors, most TCR beta V segments appeared in productive rearrangements about 87% or about 30% of the time, broadly matching IMGT annotations. Because some donors lacked HLA typing at each locus, the association tests relied only on the typed subset. In this cohort, only TCR beta chains were sequenced, and detectable features were limited by the absence of alpha or paired-chain data. In a later analysis, HLA-associated TCR beta chains were found to be more clonally expanded and to have lower generation probabilities than equally common non-associated chains. The classifier was reported to diagnose cytomegalovirus status with high specificity and sensitivity in both the original cohort and the validation cohort. In a later analysis, some 18,000 TCR beta sequences were associated with specific HLA alleles at a false discovery rate of 0.05. Compared with the roughly 670-donor mean, donors in an Asian-associated ancestry cluster had fewer N-insertions in productive TCRs, according to a later genetic analysis. For the cohort, immune exposure information was limited to CMV serostatus. Three of the identified cytomegalovirus-associated TCR beta chains were confirmed in vitro to be specific for cytomegalovirus antigens. Roughly uniform sequencing depth across donors was assumed in presence/absence analyses, although this assumption may not hold. The 87-base-pair reads could not distinguish some IMGT-functional V segments, including TRBV6-2 and TRBV6-3, so those segments were excluded. A cluster of highly shared sequence variants was judged likely to represent a technical artifact of the sequencing pipeline. It was suggested by the authors that the approach could potentially be generalized to other disease states and immunological phenotypes. An association between a missense DCLRE1C variant and V-gene and J-gene trimming of TCR beta chains was found in a later genetic analysis and replicated in an independent cohort. Correlated functional status among segregating V segments might be attributable to linkage disequilibrium, but an unknown experimental factor could not be ruled out. A total of around 150 TCR beta chains were listed by the study as associated with cytomegalovirus. A later analysis reported that several top co-occurrence clusters appeared linked to parvovirus B19, influenza, CMV and Epstein-Barr virus. In a later analysis, the rate of TCR association differed among HLA loci, with DRB1 alleles having the most associated TCRs and HLA-C alleles having the fewest. Assigning TCR associations to individual alleles was difficult when HLA alleles, especially DR and DQ, strongly co-occurred.

A remark on this clone: Its recognized antigen is unknown. It has no much larger one-base neighbor in the sample; base qualities were not kept.

Library creation used the immunoSEQ multiplex PCR assay. A mixture of 60 forward primers for TCR Vbeta segments and 13 reverse primers for TCR Jbeta segments was used in the multiplex PCR. The CDR3 region of rearranged TCR beta genes was amplified from genomic DNA by a multiplex PCR assay. Amplified TCR beta libraries were sequenced as 87-base-pair reads on the Illumina HiSeq System. Under the source paper's analysis protocol: In a later analysis, some 80 million unique TCR beta chains were counted across the 500 to 700 repertoires, and approximately 11 million of these chains were shared by at least two donors. To remove PCR and sequencing errors, raw reads were error-corrected and collapsed into unique sequences using a nearest-neighbor algorithm that merged closely related sequences. V, D and J gene segments were assigned by aligning CDR3 sequences to IMGT reference sequences. For a sequence to be retained, a match of at least six nucleotides to both a V gene segment and a J gene segment was required. A rearrangement was called productive if the CDR3 had no stop codons and remained in frame with V and J, and every other rearrangement was called non-productive. CDR3 was defined by IMGT convention, running from the second conserved V-encoded cysteine to the conserved J-encoded phenylalanine. In an earlier analysis of approximately 590 of the donors, sequences lacking an unambiguous match to a single V gene segment were excluded. An earlier analysis of fewer than 750 of the donors classified V segments as functional when productive rearrangements were above 56.7% and as segregating when the standard deviation between donors was above 5%. A statistical classification framework was developed to diagnose cytomegalovirus status using the catalog of TCR beta chain sequences. In a later analysis, V and J genes were assigned by comparing TCR nucleotide sequences against IMGT/GENE-DB human TR gene sequences. Using the TCRdist pipeline, a later analysis assigned CDR3 sequences along with most-parsimonious VDJ recombination scenarios. In a later analysis, each TCR beta chain was defined by its CDR3 amino acid sequence together with its V-gene family, and reads lacking a unique V-gene family were excluded. A later analysis removed roughly 590 highly shared, low-generation-probability nucleotide sequences to deal with suspected cross-contamination and a sequencing artifact. For each public chain, a later analysis derived a clonal expansion index from normalized ranks of inferred template counts within each repertoire. In a later analysis, generation probabilities were computed with a VDJ recombination model fitted to out-of-frame rearrangements, and the resulting probabilities were checked against IGoR. In a later analysis, hypergeometric tests were used to score TCR-TCR, TCR-HLA and TCR-CMV co-occurrence, with a repertoire-size bias correction applied to TCR pairs. A later analysis estimated false discovery rates by permuting HLA or CMV assignments 20 times. A later analysis grouped co-occurring TCRs with DBSCAN, adding TCRdist sequence similarity when clustering within HLA-allele-positive subsets. Repertoires with fewer than 30,000 or more than 120,000 public chains were left out of co-occurrence clustering, as were five repertoires with anomalous nucleotide sharing. In TCRdb, the immuneACCESS table is reduced to in-frame sequences with V and J assigned. These tables do not hold every clone; where another copy was compared, an unresolved V gene accounts for under half, and the others remain unexplained. The D gene and trimming were derived from the DNA, and the V and J assignments and clone size from that table. The sample contains approximately 130,000 clones, under 85% of them found a single time. The ten largest make up less than 9.5% of the sample.

The cohort consisted of 666 healthy bone marrow donors. At the time of sampling, all cohort members were nominally healthy, though unrecorded immune exposures were likely present. The donor was CMV seropositive and belonged to the group of about 290 seropositive cohort members. Each donor provided a peripheral blood sample, and peripheral blood mononuclear cells were used for TCR beta sequencing. Genomic DNA extraction from the blood cell samples was performed with the Qiagen DNeasy Blood Extraction Kit. Relative to germline, V is missing 6 bases and J is missing 1 base, with 8 bases of the junction outside any gene match. Per the germline V gene, SGHNT is the CDR1 and YENEEA is the CDR2. From the cysteine up to the phenylalanine, the CDR3 has a length of 16 residues. Of the read, only the CDR3 DNA is kept; its 48 bases are in frame from base 1.

The sample was PBMCs. Recombination joined TRBV11-3 with TRBJ2-3, with TRBD2 identical over 9 junction bases. This TCR was recovered from a woman in her forties or fifties in good health and CMV-seropositive. This receptor carries the CDR3 CASSPRKRGGTDTQYF. The bases are TGTGCCAGCAGTCCTCGAAAGCGGGGGGGCACAGATACGCAGTATTTT.